The clone carrying this TCR beta chain showed up just once. The data originate from a study of blood T cell repertoires in COVID-19. Study in general: Specimens from acute and convalescent COVID-19 originated in the United States, Italy and Spain. PBMCs, B-cell-depleted T cells, or T cells were the source of the cDNA or gDNA that made up the material.

V gave up 5 bases and J gave up 0 bases; unmatched junction bases: 14. The CDR3 extends over 18 amino acids. In germline, CDR1 is MNHNY, CDR2 SVGAGI (reference sequence). In the source study's methods: Reference gene primers were amplified, and this amplification served to estimate nucleated cell counts. Method: immunoSEQ multiplex PCR; TCRdb's copy keeps in-frame clones and lacks some. The V and J calls and clone size come from that table; D and trimming were worked out from the DNA. Among approximately 250,000 clones listed, 86% were seen once. The sequencing input was peripheral blood. The chain uses TRBV6-6 and TRBJ1-1; 8 bases map to TRBD1. The clonotype was recovered from a woman aged 55-69 years who had recovered from COVID-19. CDR3: CASSHRGAGSVLNTEAFF. The DNA of the CDR3 is TGTGCCAGCAGTCACAGGGGGGCAGGATCGGTCCTGAACACTGAAGCTTTCTTT.